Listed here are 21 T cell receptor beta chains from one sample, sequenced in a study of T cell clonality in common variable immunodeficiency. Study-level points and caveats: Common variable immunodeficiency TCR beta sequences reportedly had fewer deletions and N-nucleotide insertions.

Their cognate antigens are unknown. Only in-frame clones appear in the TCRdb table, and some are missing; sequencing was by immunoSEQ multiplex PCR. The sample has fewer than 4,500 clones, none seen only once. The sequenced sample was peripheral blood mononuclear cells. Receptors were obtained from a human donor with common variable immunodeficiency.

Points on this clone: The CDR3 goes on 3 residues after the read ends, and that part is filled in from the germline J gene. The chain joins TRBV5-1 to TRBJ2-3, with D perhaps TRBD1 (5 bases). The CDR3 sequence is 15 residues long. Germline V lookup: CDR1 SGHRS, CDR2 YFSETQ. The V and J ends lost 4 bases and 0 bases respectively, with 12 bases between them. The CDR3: CASSVQGTSTDTQYF. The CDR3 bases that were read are TGCGCCAGCAGCGTTCAGGGTACTAGCACAGATACG.

CDR3 loop: CASSAQGLGNSPLHF. The sequenced part of the CDR3 DNA is TGTGCCAGCAGTGCACAGGGTCTAGGTAATTCACCC. The rearrangement uses TRBV6-1 and TRBJ1-6; D may be TRBD1 (6 bases). The CDR3 end is not reached by the read, which stops 3 residues before it; the germline J gene fills it in. CDR3 length: 15 amino acids. Between the trimmed V and J ends, which lost 4 bases and 6 bases, there was a span of 13 bases. The germline V gene encodes CDR1 MNHNS and CDR2 SASEGT.

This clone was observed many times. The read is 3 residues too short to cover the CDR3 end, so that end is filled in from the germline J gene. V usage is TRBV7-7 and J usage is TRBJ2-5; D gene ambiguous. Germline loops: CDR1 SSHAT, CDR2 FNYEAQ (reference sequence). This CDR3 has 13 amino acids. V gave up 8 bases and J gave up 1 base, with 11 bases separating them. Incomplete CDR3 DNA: TGTGCCAGCCGTGGCAGTCTCCAAGAGACC. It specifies CASRGSLQET. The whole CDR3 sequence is CASRGSLQETQYF.

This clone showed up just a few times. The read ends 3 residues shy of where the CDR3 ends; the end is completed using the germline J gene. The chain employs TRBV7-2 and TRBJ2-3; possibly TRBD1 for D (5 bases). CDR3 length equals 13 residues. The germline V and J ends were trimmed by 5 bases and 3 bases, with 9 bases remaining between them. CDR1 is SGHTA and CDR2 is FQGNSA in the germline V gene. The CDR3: CASSVSGTDTQYF. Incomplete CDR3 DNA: TGTGCCAGCAGCGTGTCAGGGACAGATACG.

CDR3 bases read: TGTGCCAGCTGGCGGGCCAACTCCTACGAG. It codes for CASWRANSYE. The complete CDR3 reads CASWRANSYEQYF. This chain uses TRBV5-5 with TRBJ2-7; weak D call: TRBD2 (5 bases). The read terminates 3 residues before the CDR3 end, so the remaining end is supplied by the germline J gene. Germline V gives CDR1 SGHKS, CDR2 YYEKEE (reference sequence). This CDR3 has 13 residues. The V end was cut by 7 bases, the J end by 0 bases, with 11 bases between.

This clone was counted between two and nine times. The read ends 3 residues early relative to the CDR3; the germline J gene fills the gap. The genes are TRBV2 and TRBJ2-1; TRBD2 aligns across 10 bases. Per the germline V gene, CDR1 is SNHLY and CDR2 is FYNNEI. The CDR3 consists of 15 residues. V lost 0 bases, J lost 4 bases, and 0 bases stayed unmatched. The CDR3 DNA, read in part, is TGTGCCAGCAGTGAAGCGACTAGCGGGTACAATGAG. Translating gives CASSEATSGYNE. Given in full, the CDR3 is CASSEATSGYNEQFF.

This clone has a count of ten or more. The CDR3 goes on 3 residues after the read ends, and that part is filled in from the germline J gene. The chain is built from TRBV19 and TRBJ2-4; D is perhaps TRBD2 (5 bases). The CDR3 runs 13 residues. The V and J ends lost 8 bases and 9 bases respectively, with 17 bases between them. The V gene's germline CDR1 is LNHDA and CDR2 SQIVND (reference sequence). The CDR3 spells CASLGIGVGIQYF. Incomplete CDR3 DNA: TGTGCCAGTCTTGGGATCGGGGTAGGCATT. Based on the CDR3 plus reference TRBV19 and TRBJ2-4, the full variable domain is DGGITQSPKYLFRKEGQNVTLSCEQNLNHDAMYWYRQDPGQGLRLIYYSQIVNDFQKGDIAEGYSVSREKKESFPLTVTSAQKNPTAFYLCASLGIGVGIQYFGAGTRLSVL.

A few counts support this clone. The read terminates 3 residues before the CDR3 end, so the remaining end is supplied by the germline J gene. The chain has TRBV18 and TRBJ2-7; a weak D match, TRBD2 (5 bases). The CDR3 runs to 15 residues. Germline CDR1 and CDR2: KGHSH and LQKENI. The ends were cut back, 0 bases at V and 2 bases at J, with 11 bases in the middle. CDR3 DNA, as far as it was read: TGTGCCAGCTCACCACCCACCGGGGTTCCCTACGAG. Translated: CASSPPTGVPYE. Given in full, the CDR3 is CASSPPTGVPYEQYF.

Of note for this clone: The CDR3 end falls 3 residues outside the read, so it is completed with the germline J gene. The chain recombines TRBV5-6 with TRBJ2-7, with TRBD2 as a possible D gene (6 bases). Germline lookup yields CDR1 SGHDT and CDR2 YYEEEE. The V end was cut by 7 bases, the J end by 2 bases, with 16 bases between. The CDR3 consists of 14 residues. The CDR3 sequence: CASRIRGFPYEQYF. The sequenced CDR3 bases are TGTGCCAGCCGTATCCGGGGGTTTCCCTACGAG.

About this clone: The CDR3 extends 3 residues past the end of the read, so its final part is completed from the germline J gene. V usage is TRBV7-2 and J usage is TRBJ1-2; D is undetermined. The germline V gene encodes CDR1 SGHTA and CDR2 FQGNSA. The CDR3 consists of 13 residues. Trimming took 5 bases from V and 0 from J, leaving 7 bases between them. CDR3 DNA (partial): TGTGCCAGCAGCCCAACTGCTAACTATGGC. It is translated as CASSPTANYG. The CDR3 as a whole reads CASSPTANYGYTF.

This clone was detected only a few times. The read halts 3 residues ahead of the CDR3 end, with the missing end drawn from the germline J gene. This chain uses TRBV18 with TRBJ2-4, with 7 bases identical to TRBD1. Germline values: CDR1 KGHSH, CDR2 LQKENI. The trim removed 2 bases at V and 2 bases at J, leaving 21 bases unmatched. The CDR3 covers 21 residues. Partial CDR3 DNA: TGTGCCAGCTCACCATCTAAGGGACAGTCACAACCTCAGGCGTCCAAAAACATT. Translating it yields CASSPSKGQSQPQASKNI. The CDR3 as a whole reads CASSPSKGQSQPQASKNIQYF.

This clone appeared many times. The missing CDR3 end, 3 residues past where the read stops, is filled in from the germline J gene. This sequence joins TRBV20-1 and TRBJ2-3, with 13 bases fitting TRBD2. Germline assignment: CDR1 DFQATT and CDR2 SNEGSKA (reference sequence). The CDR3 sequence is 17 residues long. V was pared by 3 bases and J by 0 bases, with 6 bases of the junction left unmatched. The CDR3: CSARATSGGGSTDTQYF. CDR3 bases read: TGCAGTGCTAGGGCTACTAGCGGGGGGGGGAGCACAGATACG.

CDR3 DNA (partial): TGTGCCAGCAGTGAAGTGGACAGGGGGCCCTATGGC. Its translation is CASSEVDRGPYG. The whole CDR3 is CASSEVDRGPYGYTF. V and J are TRBV6-1 and TRBJ1-2; TRBD1 aligns across 11 bases. The read terminates 3 residues ahead of where the CDR3 ends, so the germline J gene completes it. J was trimmed by 4 bases and V by 1 base; bases with no gene match: 2. There are 15 residues in the CDR3. The germline CDR1 and CDR2 sequences are MNHNS and SASEGT.

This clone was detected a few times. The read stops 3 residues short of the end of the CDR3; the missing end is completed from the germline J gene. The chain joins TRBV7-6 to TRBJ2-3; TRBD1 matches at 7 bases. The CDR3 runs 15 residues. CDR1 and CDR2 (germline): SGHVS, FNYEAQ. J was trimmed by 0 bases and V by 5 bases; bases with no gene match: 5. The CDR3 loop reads CASSPLTGSTDTQYF. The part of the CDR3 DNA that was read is TGTGCCAGCAGCCCGCTGACAGGGAGCACAGATACG.

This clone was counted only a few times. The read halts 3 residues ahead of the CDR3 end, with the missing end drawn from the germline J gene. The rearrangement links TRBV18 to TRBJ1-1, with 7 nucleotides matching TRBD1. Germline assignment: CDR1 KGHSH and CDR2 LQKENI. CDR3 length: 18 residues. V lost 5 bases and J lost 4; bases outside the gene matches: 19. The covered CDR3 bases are TGTGCCAGCTCATCCCAGGGACAGACCAGCGGTGGGGTCACTGAA. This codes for CASSSQGQTSGGVTE. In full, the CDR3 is CASSSQGQTSGGVTEAFF.

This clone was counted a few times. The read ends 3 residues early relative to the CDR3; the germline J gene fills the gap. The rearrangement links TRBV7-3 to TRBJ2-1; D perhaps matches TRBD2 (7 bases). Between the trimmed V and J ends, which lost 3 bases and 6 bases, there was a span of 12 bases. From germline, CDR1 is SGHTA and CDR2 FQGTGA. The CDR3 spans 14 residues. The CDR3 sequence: CASSFGGGGNEQFF. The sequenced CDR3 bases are TGTGCCAGCAGCTTTGGAGGGGGGGGCAATGAG.

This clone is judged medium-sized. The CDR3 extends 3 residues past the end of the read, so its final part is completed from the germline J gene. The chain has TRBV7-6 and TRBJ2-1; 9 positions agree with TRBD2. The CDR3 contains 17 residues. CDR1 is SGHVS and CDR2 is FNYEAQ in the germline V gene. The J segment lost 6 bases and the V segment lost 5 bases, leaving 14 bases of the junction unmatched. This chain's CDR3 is CASSPMVGGGVFNEQFF. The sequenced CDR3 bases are TGTGCCAGCAGCCCTATGGTGGGCGGGGGGGTTTTCAATGAG.

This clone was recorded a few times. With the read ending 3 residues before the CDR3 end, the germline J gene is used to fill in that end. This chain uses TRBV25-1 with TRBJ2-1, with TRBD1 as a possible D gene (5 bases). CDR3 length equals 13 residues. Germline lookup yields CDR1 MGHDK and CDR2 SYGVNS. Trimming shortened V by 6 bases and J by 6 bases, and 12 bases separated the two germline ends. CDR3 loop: CASRGAKGNEQFF. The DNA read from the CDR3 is TGTGCCAGCAGAGGGGCGAAGGGCAATGAG.

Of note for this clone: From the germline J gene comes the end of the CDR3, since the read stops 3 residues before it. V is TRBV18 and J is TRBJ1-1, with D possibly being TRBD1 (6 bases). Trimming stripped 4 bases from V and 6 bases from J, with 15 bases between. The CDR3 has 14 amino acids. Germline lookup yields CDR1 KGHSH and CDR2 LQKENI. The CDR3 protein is CASSLRQEAAEAFF. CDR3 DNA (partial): TGTGCCAGCTCACTTCGACAGGAGGCGGCTGAA.

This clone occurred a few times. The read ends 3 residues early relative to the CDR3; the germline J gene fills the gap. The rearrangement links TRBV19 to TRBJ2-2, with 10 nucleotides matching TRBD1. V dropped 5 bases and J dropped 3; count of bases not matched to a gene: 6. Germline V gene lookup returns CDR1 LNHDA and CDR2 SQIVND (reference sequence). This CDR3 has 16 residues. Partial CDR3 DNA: TGTGCCAGTAGTTCCCCGGGACAGGGGCACACCGGGGAG. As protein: CASSSPGQGHTGE. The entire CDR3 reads CASSSPGQGHTGELFF.

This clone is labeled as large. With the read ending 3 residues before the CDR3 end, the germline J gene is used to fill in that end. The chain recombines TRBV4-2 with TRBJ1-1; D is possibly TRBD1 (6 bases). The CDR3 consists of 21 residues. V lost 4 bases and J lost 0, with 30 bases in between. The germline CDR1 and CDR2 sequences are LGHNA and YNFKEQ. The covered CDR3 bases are TGTGCCAGCAGCCGGACCTGGCGGGGGCTTACCTTAAATGTTATGAACACTGAA. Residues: CASSRTWRGLTLNVMNTE. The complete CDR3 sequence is CASSRTWRGLTLNVMNTEAFF.